The subject of this entry is one T cell receptor beta chain. This clone was picked up one time. Its antigen is not yet known. The input lacks base qualities; no much larger clone sits a single base away. The sample originates from a study of CD4 T cells in relation to SARS-CoV-2 and coronaviruses (dated by TCRdb to about 2021). A note on the overall study: In the ViraFEST assay, PBMCs were cultured with antigen for approximately 11 days, after which TCR beta CDR3s were sequenced to identify antigen-specific clonal expansions. An HIV-1 Nef peptide pool or a no-peptide culture served as the negative reference condition. HLA restriction was mapped for shared crossreactive spike epitopes using patient-derived lymphoblastoid cell lines. Memory CD4+ T cell crossreactivity between SARS-CoV-2 and common cold coronavirus spike proteins was assessed at the TCR clonotype level in the study. Samples from three pre-COVID donors and the naive versus memory experiments were sequenced with the Adaptive Biotechnologies TCR-sequencing kit; other data were Illumina-based. A different TCR-beta assay, based on Illumina, was used to sequence expansion assays from other donors in the study. Study-wide findings and limitations: Memory CD4+ clonotypes crossrecognizing SARS-CoV-2 and at least one common cold coronavirus spike were found in around three fifths of donors. Pre-pandemic and post-infection samples were not both contributed by any donor, so tracing of the source of pre-existing responses was limited. Crossreactive clones showed significantly weaker SARS-CoV-2-driven expansion than monoreactive clones, consistent with antigenic imprinting. The study was constrained by small numbers of patients and of tested TCRs. Crossreactivity analysis was centred on spike protein, so crossreactivity against other viral proteins was not assessed.

CD4+ T cells from unexposed donors were collected before the COVID-19 pandemic (2011-2018). The EasySep CD4+ T cell isolation kit was used to isolate CD4+ T cells once the cultures had run for under twelve days. As cell number allowed, CD4+ T cells from unexposed donors were tested for reactivity to SARS-CoV-2 S and N and to four common cold coronavirus spike pools. Each well received about 1.9 million PBMCs, cultured in IMDM supplemented with about 5.4% human AB serum and 9.5 to 10 IU/ml IL-2. Half of the culture medium was replaced with fresh IL-2-containing medium on days 3 and 7. Each peptide culture condition was generally run in triplicate replicate wells. The leukapheresis product used for the unexposed donors was purchased from a commercial source. Ficoll-Paque PLUS gradient centrifugation was used to isolate PBMCs from either whole blood or leukapheresis product. PBMCs were either cryopreserved at -140 degrees C or used fresh in the expansion assay. The QIAamp Micro DNA Kit was used to extract genomic DNA from the CD4+ T cells.

CDR1 and CDR2, looked up from the germline V gene (reference sequence), are LNHDA and SQIVND. From its cysteine to its phenylalanine, the CDR3 spans 14 amino acids. The only DNA kept is the CDR3, 42 bases in frame from the first base. V is trimmed back by 7 bases and J by 3 bases, and the junction contains 5 bases that no gene match accounts for. Library prep was done by the immunoSEQ multiplex PCR assay. As for how the authors treated the data: During preprocessing, nonproductive sequences were removed, along with CDR3s that did not begin with C, did not end with F or W, or were shorter than 7 amino acids. The MANAFEST web app identified antigen-specific clonotypes based on expansion compared with the reference and other culture wells. To be counted as positive, a clone had to show significant expansion compared with the reference culture, at an FDR below 0.05, in 2 of 3 replicate wells. To be called positive, a clone also had to show significant expansion compared with every other tandem well and an odds ratio greater than 5. After three terminal residues were trimmed from each end, CDR3 homology was quantified as pairwise Levenshtein distance using the stringdist R package. Imported from immuneACCESS, the table was reduced by TCRdb to in-frame sequences with V and J called. These copies leave out some clones; in studies compared against another copy, an unresolved V gene accounts for under half, and the cause of the remainder is not known. V, J and clone size are taken as reported in that table, and D and trimming were inferred from the DNA itself. The sample includes about 11,000 clones, with around 70% observed a single time. The ten largest clones capture about a sixth of the sample.

Sequenced material: CD4+ T cells from PBMCs, cultured in vitro. This chain is built from TRBV19 and TRBJ2-3, and TRBD1 aligns with 9 junction nucleotides. The sequence was obtained from a human donor in good health. The CDR3 protein sequence reads: CASKGDRATDTQYF. The bases read TGTGCCAGTAAGGGGGACAGGGCGACAGATACGCAGTATTTT. With all but the CDR3 taken from the reference TRBV19 and TRBJ2-3 genes, the full variable domain is: DGGITQSPKYLFRKEGQNVTLSCEQNLNHDAMYWYRQDPGQGLRLIYYSQIVNDFQKGDIAEGYSVSREKKESFPLTVTSAQKNPTAFYLCASKGDRATDTQYFGPGTRLTVL.